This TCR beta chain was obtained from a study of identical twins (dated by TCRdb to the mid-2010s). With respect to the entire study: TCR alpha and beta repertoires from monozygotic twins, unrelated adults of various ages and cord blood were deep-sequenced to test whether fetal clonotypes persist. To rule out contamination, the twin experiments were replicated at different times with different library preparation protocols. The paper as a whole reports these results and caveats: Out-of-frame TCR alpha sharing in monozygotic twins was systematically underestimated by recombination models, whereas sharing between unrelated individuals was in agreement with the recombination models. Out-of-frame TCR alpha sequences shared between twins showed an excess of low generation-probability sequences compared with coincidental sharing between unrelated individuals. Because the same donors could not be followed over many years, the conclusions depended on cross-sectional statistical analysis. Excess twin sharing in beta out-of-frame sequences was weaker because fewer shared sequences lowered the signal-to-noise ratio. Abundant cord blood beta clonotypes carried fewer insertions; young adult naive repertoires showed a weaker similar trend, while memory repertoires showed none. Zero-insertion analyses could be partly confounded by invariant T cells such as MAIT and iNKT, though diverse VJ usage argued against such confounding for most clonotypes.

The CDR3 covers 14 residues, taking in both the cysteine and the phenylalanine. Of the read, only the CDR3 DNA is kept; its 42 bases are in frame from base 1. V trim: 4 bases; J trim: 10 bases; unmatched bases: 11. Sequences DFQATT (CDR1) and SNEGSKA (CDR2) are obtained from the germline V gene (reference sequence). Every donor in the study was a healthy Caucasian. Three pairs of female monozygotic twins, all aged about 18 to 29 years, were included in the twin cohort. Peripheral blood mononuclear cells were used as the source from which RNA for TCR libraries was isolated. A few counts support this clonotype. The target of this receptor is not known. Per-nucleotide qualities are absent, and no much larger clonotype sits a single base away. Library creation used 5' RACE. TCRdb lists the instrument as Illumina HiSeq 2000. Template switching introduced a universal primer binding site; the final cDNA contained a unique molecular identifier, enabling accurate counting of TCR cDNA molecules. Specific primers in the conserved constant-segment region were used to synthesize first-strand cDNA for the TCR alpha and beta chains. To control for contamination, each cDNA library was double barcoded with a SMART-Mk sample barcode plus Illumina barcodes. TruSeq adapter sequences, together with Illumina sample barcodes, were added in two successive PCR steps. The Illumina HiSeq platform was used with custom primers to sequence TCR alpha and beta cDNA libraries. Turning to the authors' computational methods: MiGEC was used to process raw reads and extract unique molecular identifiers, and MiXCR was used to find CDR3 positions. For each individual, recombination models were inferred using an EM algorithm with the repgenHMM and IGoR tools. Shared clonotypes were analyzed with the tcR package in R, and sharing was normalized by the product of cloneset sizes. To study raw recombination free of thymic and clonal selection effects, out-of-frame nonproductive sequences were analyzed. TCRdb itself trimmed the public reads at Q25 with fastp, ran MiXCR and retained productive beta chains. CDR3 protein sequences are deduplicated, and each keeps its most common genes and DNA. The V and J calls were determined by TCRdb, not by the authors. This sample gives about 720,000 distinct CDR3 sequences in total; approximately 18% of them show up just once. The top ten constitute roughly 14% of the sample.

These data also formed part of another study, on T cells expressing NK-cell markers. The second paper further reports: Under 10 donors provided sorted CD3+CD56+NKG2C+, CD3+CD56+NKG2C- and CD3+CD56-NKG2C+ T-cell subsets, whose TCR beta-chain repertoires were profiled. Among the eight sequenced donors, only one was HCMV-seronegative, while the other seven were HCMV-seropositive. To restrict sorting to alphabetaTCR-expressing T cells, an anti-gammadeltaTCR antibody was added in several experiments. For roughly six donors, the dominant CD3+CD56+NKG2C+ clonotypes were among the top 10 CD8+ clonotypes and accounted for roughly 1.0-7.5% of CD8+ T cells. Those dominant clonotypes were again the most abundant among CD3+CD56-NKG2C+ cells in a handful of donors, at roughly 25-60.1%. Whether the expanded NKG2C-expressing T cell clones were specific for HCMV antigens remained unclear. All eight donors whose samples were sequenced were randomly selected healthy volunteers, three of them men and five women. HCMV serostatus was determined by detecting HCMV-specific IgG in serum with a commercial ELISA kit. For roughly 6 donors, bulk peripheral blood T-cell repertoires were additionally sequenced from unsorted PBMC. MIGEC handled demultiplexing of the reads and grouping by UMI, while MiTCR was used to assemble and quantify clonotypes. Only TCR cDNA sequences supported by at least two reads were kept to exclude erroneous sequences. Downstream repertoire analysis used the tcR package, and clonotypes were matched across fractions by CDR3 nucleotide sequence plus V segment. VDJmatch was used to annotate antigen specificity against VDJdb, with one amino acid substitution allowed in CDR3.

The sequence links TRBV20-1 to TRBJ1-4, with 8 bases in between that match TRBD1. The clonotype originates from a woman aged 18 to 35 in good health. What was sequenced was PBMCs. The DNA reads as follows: TGCAGTGCTAACGTAAAGGACAGGGAGAGAAAACTGTTTTTT. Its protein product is CSANVKDRERKLFF.